The clone carrying this T cell receptor beta chain turned up a few times. No antigen is known for it. Each donor had around 11 milliliters of peripheral blood drawn. This sample was included in a study of blood T cells in healthy people across ages. Study-wide points: A strong correlation was seen between TCR beta diversity and naive T cell percentage.

Next came a second PCR, run for about 6 to 11 cycles, which used a sample-barcoded 5' primer along with a J-beta primer mix. One entry per CDR3 protein results from TCRdb running MiXCR on the 5' RACE reads. The data show approximately 730,000 distinct CDR3 sequences, roughly 44% seen once. Per the germline V gene, CDR1 is SEHNR and CDR2 is FQNEAQ (reference sequence). V dropped 7 bases and J dropped 6 bases, with 12 bases sitting between them. The CDR3 consists of 12 residues. The sequencing sample was made of blood. V and J are TRBV7-9 and TRBJ1-1; TRBD1 might be the D (5 bases). The receptor was derived from a woman aged 60-70 years in good health. The DNA for the CDR3 is TGTGCCAGCACCCAGGGTTTACCTGAAGCTTTCTTT. Protein: CASTQGLPEAFF.